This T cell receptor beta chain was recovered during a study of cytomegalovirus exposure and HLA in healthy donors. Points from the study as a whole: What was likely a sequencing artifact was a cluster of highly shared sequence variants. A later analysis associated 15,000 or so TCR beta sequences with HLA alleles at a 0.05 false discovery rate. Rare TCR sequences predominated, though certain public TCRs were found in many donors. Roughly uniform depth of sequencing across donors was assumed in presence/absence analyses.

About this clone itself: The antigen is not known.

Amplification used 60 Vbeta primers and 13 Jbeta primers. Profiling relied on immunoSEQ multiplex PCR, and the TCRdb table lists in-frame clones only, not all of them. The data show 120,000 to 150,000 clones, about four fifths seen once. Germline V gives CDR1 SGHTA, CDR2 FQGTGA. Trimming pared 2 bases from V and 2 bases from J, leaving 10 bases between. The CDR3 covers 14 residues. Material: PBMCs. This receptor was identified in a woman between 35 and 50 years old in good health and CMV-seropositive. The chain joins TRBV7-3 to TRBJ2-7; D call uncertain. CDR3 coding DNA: TGTGCCAGCAGCTTAGAAAGTGGAGCCTACGAGCAGTACTTC. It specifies CASSLESGAYEQYF.